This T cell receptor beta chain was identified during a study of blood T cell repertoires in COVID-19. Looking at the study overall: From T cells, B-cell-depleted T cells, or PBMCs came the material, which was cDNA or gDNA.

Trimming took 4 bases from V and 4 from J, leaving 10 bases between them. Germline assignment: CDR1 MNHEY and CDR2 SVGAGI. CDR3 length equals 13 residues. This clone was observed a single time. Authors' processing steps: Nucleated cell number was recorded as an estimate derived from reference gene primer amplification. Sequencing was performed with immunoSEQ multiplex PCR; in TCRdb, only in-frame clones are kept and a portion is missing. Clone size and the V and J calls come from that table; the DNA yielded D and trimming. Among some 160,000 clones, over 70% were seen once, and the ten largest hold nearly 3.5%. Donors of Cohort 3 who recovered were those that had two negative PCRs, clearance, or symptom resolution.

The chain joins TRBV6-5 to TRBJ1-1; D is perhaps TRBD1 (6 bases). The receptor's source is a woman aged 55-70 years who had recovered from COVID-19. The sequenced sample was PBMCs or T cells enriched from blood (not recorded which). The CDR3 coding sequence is TGTGCCAGCAGTTTTGGACAGTCCACTGAAGCTTTCTTT. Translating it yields CASSFGQSTEAFF.